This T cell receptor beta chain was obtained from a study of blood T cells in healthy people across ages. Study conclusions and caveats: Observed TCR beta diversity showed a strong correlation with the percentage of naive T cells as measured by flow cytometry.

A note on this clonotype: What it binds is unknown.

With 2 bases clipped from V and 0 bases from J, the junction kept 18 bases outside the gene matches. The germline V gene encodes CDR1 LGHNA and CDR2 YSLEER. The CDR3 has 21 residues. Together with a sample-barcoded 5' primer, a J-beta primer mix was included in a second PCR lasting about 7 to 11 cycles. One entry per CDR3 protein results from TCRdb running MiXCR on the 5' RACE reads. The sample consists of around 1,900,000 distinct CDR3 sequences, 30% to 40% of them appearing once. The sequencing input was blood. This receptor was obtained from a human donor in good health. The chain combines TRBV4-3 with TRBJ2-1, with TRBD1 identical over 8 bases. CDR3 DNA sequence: TGCGCCAGCAGCCAAAGGCCCAAGACAGGGGCGTACTTTAGCTCCTACAATGAGCAGTTCTTC. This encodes CASSQRPKTGAYFSSYNEQFF.